The subject of this entry is one TCR beta chain. The antigen is unknown. These data belong to a study of cytomegalovirus exposure and HLA in healthy donors. Findings and limits, study-wide: Presence/absence analyses took donor sequencing depth as roughly uniform.

The PCR was carried out with 60 Vbeta primers and 13 Jbeta primers. Generated by immunoSEQ multiplex PCR, the TCRdb table keeps only in-frame clones and is missing some. This sample's clone table lists 150,000 or so clones. This clonotype was sampled from a woman aged 60-75 years in good health and CMV-seronegative. The specimen was PBMCs.

The CDR3 sequence: CASSGEGQGSNQPQHF. The DNA of the CDR3 is TGCGCCAGCAGTGGTGAGGGACAGGGCAGCAATCAGCCCCAGCATTTT. The rearrangement links TRBV10-1 to TRBJ1-5; 9 bases align to TRBD1. CDR1 and CDR2 from the germline V gene are WNHNN and SYGVQD (reference sequence). This CDR3 comprises 16 residues. V dropped 4 bases and J dropped 1; count of bases not matched to a gene: 5.